The 2 T cell receptor beta chains listed next were all sequenced from one sample in a study of T cell responses to AZD1222 COVID-19 vaccine (dated by TCRdb to the early 2020s). The library was generated by the immunoSEQ multiplex PCR assay. In TCRdb, the immuneACCESS table is reduced to in-frame sequences with V and J assigned. These tables do not hold every clone; where another copy was compared, an unresolved V gene accounts for under half, and the others remain unexplained. Across this sample there are approximately 81,000 clones, with about 90% seen only once. The ten most abundant clones make up roughly 4.8% of the sample. This sample's time point label indicates: baseline before first vaccination. Per the publication, the treatment or condition label means: meningococcal conjugate vaccine given as trial control. This material consisted of peripheral blood, taken on day 0 of MenACWY control vaccination. The receptors here all came from an adult in good health.

The chain couples TRBV7-6 to TRBJ2-1; TRBD2 aligns across 9 bases. V lost 3 bases and J lost 7; bases outside the gene matches: 10. This CDR3 region has 16 residues. The germline CDR1 and CDR2 sequences are SGHVS and FNYEAQ. CDR3 region: CASSFKPSGATNEQFF. The DNA for the CDR3 is TGTGCCAGCAGCTTTAAGCCTAGCGGGGCTACTAATGAGCAGTTCTTC.

The chain has TRBV9 and TRBJ2-3; TRBD2 matches at 8 bases. This CDR3 region has 12 residues. Germline CDR1 is SGDLS and CDR2 is YYNGEE. The trim removed 4 bases at V and 11 bases at J, leaving 6 bases unmatched. Written as DNA, the CDR3 is TGTGCCAGCAGCCCTGGTCGGGAGGGGCAGTATTTT. Amino acid sequence: CASSPGREGQYF.